The clone carrying this TCR beta chain was detected only a few times. This sample is drawn from a study of human T cells and chemical hapten exposure. One entry per CDR3 protein, called by TCRdb with MiXCR from the RACE reads. The data hold about 80,000 distinct CDR3 sequences, with roughly 15% observed a single time. The V end lost 4 bases, the J end lost 6 bases, and 10 bases lay between the germline ends. Germline CDR1 and CDR2: SQVTM and ANQGSEA. CDR3 size: 11 residues. Time point in this sample: pre-sensitization, week 0. Sample treatment: therapeutic diphenylcyclopropenone sensitization with weekly scalp DPC.

The gene calls are TRBV29-1 and TRBJ2-7; no clear D gene. The receptor's source is a woman in her 50s with alopecia areata. Some clones in this sample may be carry-over from other donors' samples. Sequencing used whole blood, obtained in connection with sensitization to the hapten diphenylcyclopropenone (DPC). CDR3 in DNA: TGCAGCGTTGCGGCGTTGGCCGAGCAGTACTTC. It translates to CSVAALAEQYF.